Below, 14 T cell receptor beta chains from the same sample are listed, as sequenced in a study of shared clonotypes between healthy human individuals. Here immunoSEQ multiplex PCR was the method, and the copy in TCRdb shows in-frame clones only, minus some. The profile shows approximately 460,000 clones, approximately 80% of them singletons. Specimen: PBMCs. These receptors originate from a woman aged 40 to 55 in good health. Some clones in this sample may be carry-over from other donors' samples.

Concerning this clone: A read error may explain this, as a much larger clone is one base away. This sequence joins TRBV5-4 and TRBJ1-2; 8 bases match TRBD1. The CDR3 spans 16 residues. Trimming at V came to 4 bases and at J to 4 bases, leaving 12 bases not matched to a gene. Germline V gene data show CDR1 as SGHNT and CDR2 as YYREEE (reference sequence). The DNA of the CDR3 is TGTGCCAGCAGCAACGGTGGGCAGGGGGCTCTCTATGGCTACACCTTC. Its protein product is CASSNGGQGALYGYTF.

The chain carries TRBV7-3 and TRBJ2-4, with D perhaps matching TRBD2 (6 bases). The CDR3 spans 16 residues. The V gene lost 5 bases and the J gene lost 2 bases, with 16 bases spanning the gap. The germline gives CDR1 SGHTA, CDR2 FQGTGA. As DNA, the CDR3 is TGTGCCAGCAGCCGAGCGGGCGCAGGGACCAAAAACATTCAGTACTTC. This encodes CASSRAGAGTKNIQYF.

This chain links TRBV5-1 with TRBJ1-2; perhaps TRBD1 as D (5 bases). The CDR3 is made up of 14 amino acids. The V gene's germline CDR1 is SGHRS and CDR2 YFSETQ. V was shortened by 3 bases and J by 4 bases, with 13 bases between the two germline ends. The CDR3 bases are TGCGCCAGCAGCTCGCTCGGGACTGGCTATGGCTACACCTTC. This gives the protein CASSSLGTGYGYTF.

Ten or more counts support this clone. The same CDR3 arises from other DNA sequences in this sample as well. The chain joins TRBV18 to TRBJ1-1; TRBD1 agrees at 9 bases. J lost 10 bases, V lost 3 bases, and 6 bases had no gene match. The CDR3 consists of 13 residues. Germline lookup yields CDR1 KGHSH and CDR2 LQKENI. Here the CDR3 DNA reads TGTGCCAGCTCACCCTGGACAGGGGAGGGAGCTTTCTTT. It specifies CASSPWTGEGAFF.

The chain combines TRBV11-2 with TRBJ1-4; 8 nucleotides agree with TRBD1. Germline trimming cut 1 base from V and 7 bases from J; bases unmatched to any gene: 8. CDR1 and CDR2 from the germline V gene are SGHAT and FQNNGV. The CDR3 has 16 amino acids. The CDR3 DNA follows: TGTGCCAGCAGCTTAGGTACCAGGGGGCCCGGTGAAAAACTGTTTTTT. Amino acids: CASSLGTRGPGEKLFF. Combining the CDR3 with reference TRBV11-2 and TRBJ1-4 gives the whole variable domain EAGVAQSPRYKIIEKRQSVAFWCNPISGHATLYWYQQILGQGPKLLIQFQNNGVVDDSQLPKDRFSAERLKGVDSTLKIQPAKLEDSAVYLCASSLGTRGPGEKLFFGSGTQLSVL.

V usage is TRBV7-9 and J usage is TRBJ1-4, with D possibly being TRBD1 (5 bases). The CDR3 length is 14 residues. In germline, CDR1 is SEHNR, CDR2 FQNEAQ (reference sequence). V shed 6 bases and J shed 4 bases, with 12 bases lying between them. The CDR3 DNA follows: TGTGCCAGCAGTTTCGACAGTGATAATGAAAAACTGTTTTTT. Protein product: CASSFDSDNEKLFF. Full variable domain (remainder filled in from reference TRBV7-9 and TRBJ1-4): DTGVSQNPRHKITKRGQNVTFRCDPISEHNRLYWYRQTLGQGPEFLTYFQNEAQLEKSRLLSDRFSAERPKGSFSTLEIQRTEQGDSAMYLCASSFDSDNEKLFFGSGTQLSVL.

The CDR3 DNA is TGTGCCAGCAGCTTAGCCGGAGACAATCAGCCCCAGCATTTT. This codes for CASSLAGDNQPQHF. The chain carries TRBV7-9 and TRBJ1-5; no firm D call. This CDR3 contains 14 residues. The germline V gene has CDR1 SEHNR and CDR2 FQNEAQ (reference sequence). The V gene lost 0 bases and the J gene lost 3 bases, with 6 bases spanning the gap.

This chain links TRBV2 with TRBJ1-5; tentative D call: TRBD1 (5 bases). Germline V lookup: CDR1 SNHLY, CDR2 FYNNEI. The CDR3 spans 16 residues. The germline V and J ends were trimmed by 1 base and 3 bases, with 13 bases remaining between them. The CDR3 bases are TGTGCCAGCAGTGAAGGGCAGGGCCTTAACAATCAGCCCCAGCATTTT. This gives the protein CASSEGQGLNNQPQHF.

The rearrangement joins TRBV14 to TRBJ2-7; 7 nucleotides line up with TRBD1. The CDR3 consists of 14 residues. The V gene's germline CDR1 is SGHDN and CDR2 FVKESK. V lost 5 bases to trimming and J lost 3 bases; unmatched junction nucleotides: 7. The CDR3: CASSNRGNIYEQYF. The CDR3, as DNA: TGTGCCAGCAGCAACAGGGGAAATATCTACGAGCAGTACTTC.

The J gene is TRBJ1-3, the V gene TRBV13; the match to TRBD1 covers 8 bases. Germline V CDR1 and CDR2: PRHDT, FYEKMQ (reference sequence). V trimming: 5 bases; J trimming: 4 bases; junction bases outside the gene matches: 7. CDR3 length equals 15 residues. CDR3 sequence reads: CASSLQGGSGNTIYF. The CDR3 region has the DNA TGTGCCAGCAGCCTACAGGGGGGCTCCGGAAACACCATATATTTT.

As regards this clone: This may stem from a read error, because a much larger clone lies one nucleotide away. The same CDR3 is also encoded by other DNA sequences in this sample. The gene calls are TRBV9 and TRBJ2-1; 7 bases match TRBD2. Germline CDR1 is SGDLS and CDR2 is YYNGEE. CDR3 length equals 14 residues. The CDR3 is CASSVGGSGNEQFF. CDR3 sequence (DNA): TGCGCCAGCAGCGTTGGCGGGAGTGGTAATGAGCAGTTCTTC.

The CDR3, as DNA: TGTGCCTGGAGTGTAAAGCCCAGGGATTCCTACGAGCAGTACTTC. This translates into CAWSVKPRDSYEQYF. This sequence joins TRBV30 and TRBJ2-7; D might be TRBD1 (5 bases). Germline lookup yields CDR1 GTSNPN and CDR2 SVGIG (reference sequence). The CDR3 length is 15 residues. The V end lost 0 bases, the J end lost 1 base, and 13 bases lay between the germline ends.

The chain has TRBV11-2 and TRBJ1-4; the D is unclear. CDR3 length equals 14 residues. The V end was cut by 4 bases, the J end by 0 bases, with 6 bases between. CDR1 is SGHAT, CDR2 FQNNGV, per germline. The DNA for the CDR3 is TGTGCCAGCAGCTCTCTAGCAACTAATGAAAAACTGTTTTTT. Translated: CASSSLATNEKLFF.

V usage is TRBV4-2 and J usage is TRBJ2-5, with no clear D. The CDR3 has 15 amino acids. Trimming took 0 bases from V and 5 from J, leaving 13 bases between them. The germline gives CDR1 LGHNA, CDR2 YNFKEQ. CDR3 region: CASSQDRLAQETQYF. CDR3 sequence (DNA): TGTGCCAGCAGCCAAGATCGGCTGGCCCAGGAGACCCAGTACTTC.